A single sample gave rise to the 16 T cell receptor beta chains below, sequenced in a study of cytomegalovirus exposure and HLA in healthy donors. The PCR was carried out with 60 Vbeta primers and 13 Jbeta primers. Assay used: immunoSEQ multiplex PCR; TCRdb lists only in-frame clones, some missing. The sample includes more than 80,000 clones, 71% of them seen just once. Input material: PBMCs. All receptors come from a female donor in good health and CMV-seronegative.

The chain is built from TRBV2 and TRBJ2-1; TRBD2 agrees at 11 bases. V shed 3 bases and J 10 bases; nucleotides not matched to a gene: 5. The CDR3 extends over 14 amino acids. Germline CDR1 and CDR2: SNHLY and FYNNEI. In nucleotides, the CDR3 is TGTGCCAGCAGTGATAGCGGGAGGGCCGGGGAGCAGTTCTTC. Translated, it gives CASSDSGRAGEQFF.

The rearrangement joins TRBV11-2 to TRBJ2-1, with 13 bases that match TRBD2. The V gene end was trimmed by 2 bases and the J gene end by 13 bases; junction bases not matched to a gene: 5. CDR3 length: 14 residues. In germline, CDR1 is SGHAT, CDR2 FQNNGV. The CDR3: CASSLRGTSGIQFF. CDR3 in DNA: TGTGCCAGCAGCTTAAGGGGGACTAGCGGGATCCAGTTCTTC.

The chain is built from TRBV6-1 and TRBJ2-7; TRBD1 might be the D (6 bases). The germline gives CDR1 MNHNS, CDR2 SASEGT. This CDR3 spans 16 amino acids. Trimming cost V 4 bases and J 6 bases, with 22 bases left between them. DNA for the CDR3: TGTGCCAGCAGTGTTACTACAGGGATGGGCTTTGTCGAGCAGTACTTC. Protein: CASSVTTGMGFVEQYF.

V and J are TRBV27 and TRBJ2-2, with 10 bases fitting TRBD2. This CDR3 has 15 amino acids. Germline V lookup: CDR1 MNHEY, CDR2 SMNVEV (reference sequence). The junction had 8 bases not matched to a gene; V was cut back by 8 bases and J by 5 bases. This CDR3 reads CASSMLAGDTGELFF. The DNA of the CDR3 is TGTGCCAGCTCTATGCTAGCGGGAGATACCGGGGAGCTGTTTTTT.

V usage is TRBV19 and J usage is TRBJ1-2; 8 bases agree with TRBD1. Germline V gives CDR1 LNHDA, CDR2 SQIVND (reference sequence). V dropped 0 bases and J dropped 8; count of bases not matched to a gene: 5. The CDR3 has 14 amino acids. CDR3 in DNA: TGTGCCAGTAGTATAGATCGCAACAGGGGGGGCTACACCTTC. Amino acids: CASSIDRNRGGYTF.

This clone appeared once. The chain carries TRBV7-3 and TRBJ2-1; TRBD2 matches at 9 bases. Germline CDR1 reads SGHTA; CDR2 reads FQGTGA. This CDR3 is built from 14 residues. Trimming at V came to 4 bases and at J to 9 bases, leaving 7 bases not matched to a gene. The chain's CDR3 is CASSSVAGDAEQFF. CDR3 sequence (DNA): TGTGCCAGCAGCTCAGTAGCGGGAGACGCTGAGCAGTTCTTC.

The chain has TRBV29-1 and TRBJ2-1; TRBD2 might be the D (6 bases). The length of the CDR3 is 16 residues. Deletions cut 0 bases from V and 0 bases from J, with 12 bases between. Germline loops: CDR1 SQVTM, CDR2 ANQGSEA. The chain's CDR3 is CSVEDGGASSYNEQFF. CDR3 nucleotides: TGCAGCGTTGAAGATGGCGGGGCGAGCTCCTACAATGAGCAGTTCTTC.

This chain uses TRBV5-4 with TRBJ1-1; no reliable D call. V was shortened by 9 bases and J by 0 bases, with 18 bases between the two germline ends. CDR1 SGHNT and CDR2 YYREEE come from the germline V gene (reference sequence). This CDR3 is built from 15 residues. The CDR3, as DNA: TGTGCCACCTTTTTGCGGGGAAGCATGAACACTGAAGCTTTCTTT. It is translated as CATFLRGSMNTEAFF.

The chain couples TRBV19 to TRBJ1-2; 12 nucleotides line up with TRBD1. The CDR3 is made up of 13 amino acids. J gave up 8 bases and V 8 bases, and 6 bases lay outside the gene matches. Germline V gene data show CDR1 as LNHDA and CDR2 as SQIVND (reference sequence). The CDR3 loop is CASSGQGAWGYTF. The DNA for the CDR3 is TGTGCCAGTTCGGGACAGGGGGCTTGGGGCTACACCTTC. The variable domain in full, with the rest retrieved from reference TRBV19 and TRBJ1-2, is DGGITQSPKYLFRKEGQNVTLSCEQNLNHDAMYWYRQDPGQGLRLIYYSQIVNDFQKGDIAEGYSVSREKKESFPLTVTSAQKNPTAFYLCASSGQGAWGYTFGSGTRLTVV.

The CDR3 reads CASSPGGTSYFNEQFF. In DNA form, the CDR3 reads TGTGCCAGCAGCCCCGGCGGGACTAGCTATTTCAATGAGCAGTTCTTC. The chain couples TRBV28 to TRBJ2-1; 9 bases are a match to TRBD2. Germline V gene lookup returns CDR1 MDHEN and CDR2 SYDVKM. The CDR3 spans 16 residues. Trimming at V came to 6 bases and at J to 6 bases, leaving 12 bases not matched to a gene.

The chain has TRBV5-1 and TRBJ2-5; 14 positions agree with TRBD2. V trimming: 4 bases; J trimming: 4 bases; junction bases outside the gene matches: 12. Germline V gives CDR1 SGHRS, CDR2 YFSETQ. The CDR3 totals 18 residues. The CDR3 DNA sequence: TGCGCCAGCAGCGCCCCCCGACTAGCGGGAGGGCCGTCAGAGACCCAGTACTTC. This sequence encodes CASSAPRLAGGPSETQYF.

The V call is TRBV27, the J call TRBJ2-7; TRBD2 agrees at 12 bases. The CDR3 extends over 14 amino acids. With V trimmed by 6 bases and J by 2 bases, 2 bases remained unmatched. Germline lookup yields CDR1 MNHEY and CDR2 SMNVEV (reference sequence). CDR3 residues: CASSRLAGAYEQYF. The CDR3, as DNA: TGTGCCAGCAGCCGACTAGCGGGGGCCTACGAGCAGTACTTC.

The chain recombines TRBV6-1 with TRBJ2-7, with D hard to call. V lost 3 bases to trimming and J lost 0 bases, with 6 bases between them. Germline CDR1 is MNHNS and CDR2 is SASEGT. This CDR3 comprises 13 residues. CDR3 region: CASSDLSSYEQYF. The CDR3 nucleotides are TGTGCCAGCAGTGACCTAAGCTCCTACGAGCAGTACTTC.

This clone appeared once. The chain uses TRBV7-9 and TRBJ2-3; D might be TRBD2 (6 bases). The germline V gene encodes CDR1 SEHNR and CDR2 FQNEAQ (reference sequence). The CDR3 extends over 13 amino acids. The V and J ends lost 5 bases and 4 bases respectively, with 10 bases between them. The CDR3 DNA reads TGTGCCAGCAGCCCGACTAGACCAGATACGCAGTATTTT. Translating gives CASSPTRPDTQYF.

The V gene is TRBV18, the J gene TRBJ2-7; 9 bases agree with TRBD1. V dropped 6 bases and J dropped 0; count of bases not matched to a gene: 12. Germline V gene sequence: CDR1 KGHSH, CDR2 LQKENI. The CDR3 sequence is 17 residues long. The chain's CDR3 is CASSLFMGTGSSYEQYF. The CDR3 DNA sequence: TGTGCCAGCTCGCTTTTTATGGGGACAGGGTCCTCCTACGAGCAGTACTTC.

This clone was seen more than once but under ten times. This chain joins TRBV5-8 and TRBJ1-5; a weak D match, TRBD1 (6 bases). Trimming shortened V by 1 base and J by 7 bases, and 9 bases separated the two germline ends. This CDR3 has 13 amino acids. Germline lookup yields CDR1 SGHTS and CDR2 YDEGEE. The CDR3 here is CASSLIRGQPQHF. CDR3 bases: TGTGCCAGCAGCTTGATCAGGGGCCAGCCCCAGCATTTT.